The sample holds one count of the clone carrying this TCR beta chain. The data derive from a study of shared clonotypes between healthy human individuals. The CDR3 loop spans 11 amino acids. Germline V gives CDR1 SQVTM, CDR2 ANQGSEA. The V end lost 8 bases, the J end lost 4 bases, and 10 bases lay between the germline ends. Authors' analysis steps: Filtering differed because ImmunoSEQ produced junction-only sequences that carried no quality scores. The table came from immunoSEQ multiplex PCR; TCRdb's copy has only in-frame clones and leaves some out. D and trimming were read from the DNA, whereas the V and J calls and clone size are those reported in that table. The sample yields 2 million to 3 million clones, approximately 94% seen once.

Sequencing input: naive CD4+ T cells sorted from blood. The subset: CD45RA+ positively selected. The clonotype was recovered from a man aged 18 to 35 in good health. The chain recombines TRBV29-1 with TRBJ2-3; D remains ambiguous. CDR3 in amino acids: CSILVADTQYF. The CDR3 region has the DNA TGCAGCATCCTTGTGGCAGATACGCAGTATTTT.